A selection of T cell receptor beta chains follows, all from one sample in a study of cytomegalovirus exposure and HLA in healthy donors. This table comes from immunoSEQ multiplex PCR, and its TCRdb copy is limited to in-frame clones, with some not included. The sample gives more than 85,000 clones, approximately 94% of which show up once; 1.1% is in the top ten. Specimen: PBMCs. The receptors stem from a woman in her 30s in good health and CMV-seropositive. Both conserved end residues are part of each CDR3. Each record gives: J gene, V gene, D gene, CDR3 protein. The D gene is left open where the match is weak.

>TRBJ1-4|TRBV4-2|TRBD1
CASSQTGRGRTNEKLFF
>TRBJ1-1|TRBV5-1|.
CASSSGHPNTEAFF
>TRBJ2-1|TRBV4-3|TRBD1
CASSQGGQGAFYNEQFF
>TRBJ2-7|TRBV28|.
CASSLIQGPSYEQYF
>TRBJ2-3|TRBV5-1|TRBD2
CASIPLAGDTDTQYF
>TRBJ2-1|TRBV20-1|.
CSARGAHEQFF
>TRBJ1-5|TRBV6-5|TRBD1
CASSFGQGAAQPQHF
>TRBJ2-3|TRBV15|TRBD1
CATRESTGGLADTQYF
>TRBJ2-5|TRBV7-9|TRBD2
CASSTLTSQSQETQYF
>TRBJ2-5|TRBV11-2|TRBD2
CASTPRFGRAPETQYF
>TRBJ2-3|TRBV28|TRBD1
CASSSQGAHRDTQYF
>TRBJ1-1|TRBV18|TRBD1
CASSLDRVLMNTEAFF
>TRBJ1-1|TRBV4-2|.
CASSQWQDTEAFF
>TRBJ1-2|TRBV28|TRBD1
CASTAPPGTESGYTF
>TRBJ2-5|TRBV4-3|TRBD1
CASSQGDRFSGTQYF
>TRBJ2-7|TRBV6-6|TRBD2
CASSPLAGGSSEQYF
>TRBJ2-1|TRBV5-5|TRBD2
CASSYKPGLAGEVHEQFF
>TRBJ1-1|TRBV10-3|TRBD1
CAISRDRGTEAFF
>TRBJ2-1|TRBV18|.
CASSLDLATSLF
>TRBJ2-1|TRBV11-3|.
CASSLDSNEQFF
>TRBJ2-5|TRBV2|TRBD2
CASISGREKETQYF
>TRBJ2-7|TRBV28|TRBD1
CASSTRDRVYEQYF
>TRBJ2-7|TRBV28|TRBD2
CASSLLAVAGPGLGEQYF
>TRBJ2-1|TRBV7-6|TRBD2
CASSPTSGRAHEQFF
>TRBJ2-7|TRBV6-6|TRBD1
CASSYFRGLGEQYF
>TRBJ2-1|TRBV7-9|TRBD2
CASSLLAGQQFF
>TRBJ2-2|TRBV2|.
CASSEDSHTGELFF
>TRBJ2-5|TRBV5-1|.
CASSFNSAVNQYF
>TRBJ1-2|TRBV5-4|.
CASSSSTAGYTF
>TRBJ1-1|TRBV19|.
CASSIGGSLNTEAFF
>TRBJ2-7|TRBV9|.
CASSVEAGAWYEQYF
>TRBJ2-1|TRBV28|.
CASKDLNSYNEQFF
>TRBJ2-7|TRBV5-1|.
CASSLVSVGYEQYF
>TRBJ2-3|TRBV2|.
CASSETWDSYF
>TRBJ2-1|TRBV10-3|.
CAISPVSNEQFF
>TRBJ2-7|TRBV27|TRBD2
CASSLVPLGGGEQYF
>TRBJ1-2|TRBV19|.
CASSMGPSAYYGYTF
>TRBJ2-7|TRBV7-9|TRBD1
CASAPAGQGLWDEQYF
>TRBJ2-1|TRBV29-1|TRBD2
CSVAIAGGYYNEQFF
>TRBJ2-7|TRBV28|TRBD2
CASSPGLAGGLVYEQYF
>TRBJ1-5|TRBV2|.
CASSPESVRFSNQPQHF
>TRBJ2-4|TRBV28|.
CASTPTGVGGNIQYF
>TRBJ2-7|TRBV11-2|TRBD1
CASSLETGLSYEQYF
>TRBJ2-3|TRBV5-6|.
CASSLALGQITDTQYF
>TRBJ2-1|TRBV10-3|TRBD2
CAIRGLAGGTVTGEQFF
>TRBJ2-5|TRBV18|.
CASSPRPFPETQYF
>TRBJ1-5|TRBV6-5|TRBD1
CASSNRGNQPQHF
>TRBJ2-4|TRBV5-4|TRBD2
CASSFGGSGGAAKNIQYF
>TRBJ2-5|TRBV5-1|.
CASSLRGFQETQYF
>TRBJ1-2|TRBV7-9|.
CASSTGTPAYYGYTF
>TRBJ2-5|TRBV10-2|.
CASRGGGLPGETQYF
>TRBJ1-2|TRBV7-9|.
CASSRDTALNYGYTF
>TRBJ2-5|TRBV7-3|TRBD2
CASSLGAGAGETQYF
>TRBJ2-7|TRBV4-1|TRBD2
CASSQDGFAWRGNYEQYF
>TRBJ2-4|TRBV5-1|TRBD2
CASSLMASGSMNIQYF
>TRBJ2-7|TRBV19|TRBD1
CASRQGTEQYF
>TRBJ1-2|TRBV7-9|.
CASSPTGGDGYTF
>TRBJ1-1|TRBV12-5|.
CASGFGRDVNTEAFF
>TRBJ2-1|TRBV7-3|.
CASSLRVRGPEPSEQFF
>TRBJ2-2|TRBV2|TRBD1
CASSGLTGVLGELFF